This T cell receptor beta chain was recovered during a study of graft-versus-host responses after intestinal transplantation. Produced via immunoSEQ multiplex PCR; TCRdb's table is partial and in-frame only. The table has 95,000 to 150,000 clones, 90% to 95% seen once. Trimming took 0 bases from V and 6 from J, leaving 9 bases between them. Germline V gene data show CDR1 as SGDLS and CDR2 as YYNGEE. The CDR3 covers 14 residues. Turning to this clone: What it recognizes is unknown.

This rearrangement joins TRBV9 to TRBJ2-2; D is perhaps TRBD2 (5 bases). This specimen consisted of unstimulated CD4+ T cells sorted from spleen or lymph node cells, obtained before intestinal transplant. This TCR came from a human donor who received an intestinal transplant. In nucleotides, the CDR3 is TGTGCCAGCAGCGTAGTAGCGCAGGCCGGGGAGCTGTTTTTT. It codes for CASSVVAQAGELFF.